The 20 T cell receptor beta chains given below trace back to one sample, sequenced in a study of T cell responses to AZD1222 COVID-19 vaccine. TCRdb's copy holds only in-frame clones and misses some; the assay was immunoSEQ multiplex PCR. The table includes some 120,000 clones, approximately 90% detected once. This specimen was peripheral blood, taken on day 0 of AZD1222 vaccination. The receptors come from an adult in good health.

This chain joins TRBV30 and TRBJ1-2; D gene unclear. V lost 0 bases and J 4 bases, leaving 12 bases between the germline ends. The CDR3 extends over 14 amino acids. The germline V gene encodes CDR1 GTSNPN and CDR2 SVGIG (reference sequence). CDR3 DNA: TGTGCCTGGAGTGTACGATTGACAAGCTATGGCTACACCTTC. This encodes CAWSVRLTSYGYTF.

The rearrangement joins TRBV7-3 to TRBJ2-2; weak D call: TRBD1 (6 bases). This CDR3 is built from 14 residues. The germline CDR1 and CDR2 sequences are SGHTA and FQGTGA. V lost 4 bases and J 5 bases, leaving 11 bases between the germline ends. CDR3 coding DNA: TGTGCCAGCAGCTCGGGACATTCAACCGGGGAGCTGTTTTTT. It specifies CASSSGHSTGELFF.

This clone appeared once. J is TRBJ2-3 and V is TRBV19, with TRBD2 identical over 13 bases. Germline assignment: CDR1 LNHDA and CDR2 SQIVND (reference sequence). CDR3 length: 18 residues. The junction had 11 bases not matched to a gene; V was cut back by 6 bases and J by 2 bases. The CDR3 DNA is TGTGCCAGTAGCAGGACTAGCGGGAGAATGGGGGCCACAGATACGCAGTATTTT. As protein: CASSRTSGRMGATDTQYF.

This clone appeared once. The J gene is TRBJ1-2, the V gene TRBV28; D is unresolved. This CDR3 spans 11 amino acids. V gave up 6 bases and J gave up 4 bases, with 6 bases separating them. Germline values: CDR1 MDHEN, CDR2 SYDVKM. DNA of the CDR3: TGTGCCAGCAGGTCGGGCTATGGCTACACCTTC. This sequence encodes CASRSGYGYTF.

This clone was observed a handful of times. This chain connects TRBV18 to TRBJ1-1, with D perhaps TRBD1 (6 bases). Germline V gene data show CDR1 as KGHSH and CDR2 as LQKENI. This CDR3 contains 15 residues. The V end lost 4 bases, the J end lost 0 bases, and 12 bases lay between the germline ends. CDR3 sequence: CASSRDTRLNTEAFF. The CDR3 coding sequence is TGTGCCAGCTCACGGGACACCAGATTGAACACTGAAGCTTTCTTT.

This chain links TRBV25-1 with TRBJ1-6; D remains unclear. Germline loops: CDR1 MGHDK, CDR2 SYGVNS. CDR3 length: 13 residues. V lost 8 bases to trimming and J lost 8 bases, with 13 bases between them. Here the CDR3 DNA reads TGTGCCAGCTCTACGGTCCTCCATTCACCCCTCCACTTT. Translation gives CASSTVLHSPLHF.

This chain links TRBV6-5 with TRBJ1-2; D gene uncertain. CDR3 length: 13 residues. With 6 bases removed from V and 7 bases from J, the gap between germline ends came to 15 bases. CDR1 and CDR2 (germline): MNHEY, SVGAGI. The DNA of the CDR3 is TGTGCCAGCAGCTACCGGGCGGGAAGTGGCTACACCTTC. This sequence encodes CASSYRAGSGYTF.

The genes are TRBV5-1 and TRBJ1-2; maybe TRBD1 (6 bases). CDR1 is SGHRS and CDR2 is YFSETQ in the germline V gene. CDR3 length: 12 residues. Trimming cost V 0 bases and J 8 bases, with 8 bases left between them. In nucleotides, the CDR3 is TGCGCCAGCAGCTTGGACAGGGAGGGCTACACCTTC. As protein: CASSLDREGYTF.

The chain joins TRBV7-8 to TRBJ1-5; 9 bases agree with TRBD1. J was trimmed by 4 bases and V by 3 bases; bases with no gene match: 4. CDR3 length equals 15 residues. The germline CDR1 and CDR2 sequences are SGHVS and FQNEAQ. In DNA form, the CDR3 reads TGTGCCAGCAGCTTTCTGGGACAGGGAAATCAGCCCCAGCATTTT. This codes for CASSFLGQGNQPQHF.

Here the CDR3 DNA reads TGTGCCAGCAGCCCTTGGACGGGGGAGGGGTACAATGAGCAGTTCTTC. This sequence encodes CASSPWTGEGYNEQFF. This chain joins TRBV9 and TRBJ2-1, with 7 bases that match TRBD2. The trim removed 4 bases at V and 4 bases at J, leaving 11 bases unmatched. CDR3 length: 16 residues. Per the germline V gene, CDR1 is SGDLS and CDR2 is YYNGEE.

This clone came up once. The CDR3 DNA reads as TGTGCCTGGAGTGCGGGGGGGCTAAGAAACACAGATACGCAGTATTTT. Translation gives CAWSAGGLRNTDTQYF. The chain uses TRBV30 and TRBJ2-3, with TRBD2 matching 8 bases. V trimming: 1 base; J trimming: 2 bases; junction bases outside the gene matches: 8. Looked up from germline, CDR1 is GTSNPN and CDR2 is SVGIG (reference sequence). This CDR3 is built from 16 residues. The whole variable domain, remainder taken from reference TRBV30 and TRBJ2-3, is SQTIHQWPATLVQPVGSPLSLECTVEGTSNPNLYWYRQAAGRGLQLLFYSVGIGQISSEVPQNLSASRPQDRQFILSSKKLLLSDSGFYLCAWSAGGLRNTDTQYFGPGTRLTVL.

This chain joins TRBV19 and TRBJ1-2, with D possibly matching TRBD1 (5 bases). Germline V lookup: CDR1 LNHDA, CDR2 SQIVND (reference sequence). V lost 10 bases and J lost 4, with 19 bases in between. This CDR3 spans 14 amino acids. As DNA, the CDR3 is TGTGCCATCAAGCCCCCGGGACGGAGCTATGGCTACACCTTC. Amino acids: CAIKPPGRSYGYTF. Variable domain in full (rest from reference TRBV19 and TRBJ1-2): DGGITQSPKYLFRKEGQNVTLSCEQNLNHDAMYWYRQDPGQGLRLIYYSQIVNDFQKGDIAEGYSVSREKKESFPLTVTSAQKNPTAFYLCAIKPPGRSYGYTFGSGTRLTVV.

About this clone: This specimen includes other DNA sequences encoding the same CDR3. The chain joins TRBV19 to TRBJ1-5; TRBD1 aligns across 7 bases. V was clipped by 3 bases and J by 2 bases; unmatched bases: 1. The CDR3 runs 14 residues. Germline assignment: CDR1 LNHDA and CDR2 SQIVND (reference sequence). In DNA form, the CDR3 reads TGTGCCAGTAGTATTGGACAGGGCAATCAGCCCCAGCATTTT. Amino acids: CASSIGQGNQPQHF.

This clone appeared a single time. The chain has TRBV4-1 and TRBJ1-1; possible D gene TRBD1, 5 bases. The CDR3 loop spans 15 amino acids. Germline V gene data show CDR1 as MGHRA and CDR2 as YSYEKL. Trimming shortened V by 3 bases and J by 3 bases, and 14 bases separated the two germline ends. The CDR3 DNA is TGCGCCAGCAGCCATGACGGGCTGACAGACACTGAAGCTTTCTTT. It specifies CASSHDGLTDTEAFF.

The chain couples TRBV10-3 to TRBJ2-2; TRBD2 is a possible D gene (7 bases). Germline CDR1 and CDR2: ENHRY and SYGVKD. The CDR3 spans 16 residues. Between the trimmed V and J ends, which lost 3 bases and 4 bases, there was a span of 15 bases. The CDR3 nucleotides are TGTGCCATCAGTGACTCCGAGGGGGGGAGCACCGGGGAGCTGTTTTTT. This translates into CAISDSEGGSTGELFF.

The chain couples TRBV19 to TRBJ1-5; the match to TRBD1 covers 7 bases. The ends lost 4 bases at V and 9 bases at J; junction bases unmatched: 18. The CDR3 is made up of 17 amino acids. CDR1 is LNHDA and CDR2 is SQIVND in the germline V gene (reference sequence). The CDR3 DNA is TGTGCCAGTAGTACCCAAGAAACAGGGGATCTGTTTAGGCCCCAGCATTTT. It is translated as CASSTQETGDLFRPQHF.

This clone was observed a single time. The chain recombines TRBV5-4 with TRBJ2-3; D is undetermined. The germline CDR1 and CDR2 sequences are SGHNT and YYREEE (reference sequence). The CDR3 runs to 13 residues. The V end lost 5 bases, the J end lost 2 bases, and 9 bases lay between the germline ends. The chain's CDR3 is CASRPPTTDTQYF. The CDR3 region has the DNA TGTGCCAGCAGGCCTCCTACCACAGATACGCAGTATTTT. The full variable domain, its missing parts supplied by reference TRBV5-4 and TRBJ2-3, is ETGVTQSPTHLIKTRGQQVTLRCSSQSGHNTVSWYQQALGQGPQFIFQYYREEENGRGNFPPRFSGLQFPNYSSELNVNALELDDSALYLCASRPPTTDTQYFGPGTRLTVL.

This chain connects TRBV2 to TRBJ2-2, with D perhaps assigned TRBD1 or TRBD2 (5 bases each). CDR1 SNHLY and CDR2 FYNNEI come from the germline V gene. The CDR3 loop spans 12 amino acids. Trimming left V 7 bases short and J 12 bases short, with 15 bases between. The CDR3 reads CASNLGDPQLFF. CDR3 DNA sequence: TGTGCCAGCAACCTCGGGGACCCTCAGCTGTTTTTT. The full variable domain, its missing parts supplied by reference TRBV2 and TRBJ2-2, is EPEVTQTPSHQVTQMGQEVILRCVPISNHLYFYWYRQILGQKVEFLVSFYNNEISEKSEIFDDQFSVERPDGSNFTLKIRSTKLEDSAMYFCASNLGDPQLFFGEGSRLTVL.

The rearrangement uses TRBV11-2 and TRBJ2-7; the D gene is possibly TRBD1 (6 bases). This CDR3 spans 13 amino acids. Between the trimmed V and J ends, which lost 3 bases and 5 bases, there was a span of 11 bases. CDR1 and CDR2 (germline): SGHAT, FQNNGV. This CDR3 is CASSLDRTHEQYF. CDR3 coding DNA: TGTGCCAGCAGCTTGGACAGAACTCACGAGCAGTACTTC.

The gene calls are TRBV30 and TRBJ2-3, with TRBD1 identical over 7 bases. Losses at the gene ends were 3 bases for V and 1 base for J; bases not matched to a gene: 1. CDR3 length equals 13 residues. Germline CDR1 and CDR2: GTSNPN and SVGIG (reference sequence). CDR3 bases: TGTGCCTGGAGCCAGGGGGGCACAGATACGCAGTATTTT. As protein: CAWSQGGTDTQYF.